This T cell receptor (beta chain) was sequenced in a study of regulatory and conventional T cells in RAG deficiency. The sorted conventional CD4+ T cells were CD25-low and CD127-high, with genomic DNA sequenced. Sequencing used immunoSEQ multiplex PCR; TCRdb keeps in-frame clones, though not all of them. The sample carries almost 35,000 clones, 70% to 80% recorded once. Germline-derived CDR1 and CDR2 are SGDLS and YYNGEE. CDR3 length equals 14 residues. Trimming shortened V by 4 bases and J by 4 bases, and 14 bases separated the two germline ends. The same data also contributed to another study, on regulatory T cells. That work adds: The PCR used 52 TRBV and 13 TRBJ primers.

The clonotype originates from a human donor in good health. This rearrangement joins TRBV9 to TRBJ2-5; weak D call: TRBD2 (6 bases). Sequenced sample: CD4+ effector T cells sorted from blood. The CDR3 region has the DNA TGTGCCAGCAGCCCTCGGGACTTTGGAGAGACCCAGTACTTC. Translation gives CASSPRDFGETQYF.